Reported below is one T cell receptor (beta chain). Its antigen is as yet unknown. This specimen belongs to a study of cytomegalovirus exposure and HLA in healthy donors. As for the study in general: From HLA-typed donors, an early data release held roughly 80 million unique TCRs. Points from the study as a whole: An analysis done earlier found most TCR beta V segments productive about 87% or about 30% of the time. Per published accounts, TCR beta sequences correctly predicted the HLA-A and HLA-B alleles of most subjects.

V dropped 5 bases and J dropped 4; count of bases not matched to a gene: 6. Germline V gene sequence: CDR1 SGHTA, CDR2 FQGNSA. The CDR3 spans 16 residues. The primer mix had 60 Vbeta and 13 Jbeta primers. Clones were sequenced by immunoSEQ multiplex PCR, and TCRdb holds only the in-frame ones, with some missing. The profile covers about 130,000 clones, with roughly three quarters appearing a single time and over 0.8% taken by the ten largest. The sequence came from a woman aged 55-69 years in good health and CMV-seronegative. V usage is TRBV7-2 and J usage is TRBJ2-1, with 12 positions matching TRBD2. The specimen was PBMCs. The CDR3 DNA reads TGTGCCAGCAGCCAGGAACTAGCGGGAGGTTACAATGAGCAGTTCTTC. Protein sequence: CASSQELAGGYNEQFF.